These T cell receptor beta chains were read from a single sample in a study of naive and memory T cell subsets. TCRdb re-called the UMI-ligation and nested PCR reads with MiXCR, one entry per CDR3 protein. This table has about 100,000 distinct CDR3 sequences, approximately 14% appearing once. Sequencing input: naive CD8+ T cells from blood. These TCRs come from a human donor in good health. The CDR3 runs from the conserved cysteine through the conserved F or W. A D gene is named only where the DNA matches it firmly. Not every row has a clone size; where given, it reads once, few, many or a size class.

D gene,J gene,V gene,clone size,CDR3 DNA,CDR3 protein
-,TRBJ2-7,TRBV20-1,few,TGCAGTGCTAGTGAGGCAGGGGATTCCTACGAGCAGTACTTC,CSASEAGDSYEQYF
-,TRBJ2-2,TRBV10-3,many,TGTGCCATCGGGCGAGGCACCGGGGAGCTGTTTTTT,CAIGRGTGELFF
-,TRBJ2-2,TRBV29-1,many,TGCAGCGTTGATTGGGCGGACAACACCGGGGAGCTGTTTTTT,CSVDWADNTGELFF
TRBD2,TRBJ2-5,TRBV7-8,few,TGTGCCAGCAGCTTATCCCGCCGGGGGGGAGCCGGGGAGACCCAGTACTTC,CASSLSRRGGAGETQYF
-,TRBJ2-3,TRBV27,many,TGTGCCAGCAGTTACTCGGGCACAGATACGCAGTATTTT,CASSYSGTDTQYF
TRBD1,TRBJ2-5,TRBV7-9,-,TGTGCCAGCAGCCTTGAGGGACAGCCCCAAGAGACCCAGTACTTC,CASSLEGQPQETQYF
-,TRBJ2-1,TRBV30,-,TGTGCCTGGAGTACTACTTACAATGAGCAGTTCTTC,CAWSTTYNEQFF
-,TRBJ2-4,TRBV9,many,TGTGCCAGCAGCGTAGGAGGTGATCACGCCAAAAACATTCAGTACTTC,CASSVGGDHAKNIQYF
TRBD1,TRBJ1-4,TRBV27,-,TGTGCCAGCAGCTTGAGGGACAGCCTTAATGAAAAACTGTTTTTT,CASSLRDSLNEKLFF
TRBD1,TRBJ1-1,TRBV29-1,few,TGCAGCGTCCGATACAGGGGAGAAAGTAGCACTGAAGCTTTCTTT,CSVRYRGESSTEAFF
TRBD1,TRBJ1-1,TRBV12-3/TRBV12-4,-,TGTGCCAGCAACGACAGGGCTGACACTGAAGCTTTCTTT,CASNDRADTEAFF